This T cell receptor beta chain was sequenced during a study of technical replicates of blood from a few donors. Between the trimmed V and J ends, which lost 5 bases and 3 bases, there was a span of 17 bases. The germline CDR1 and CDR2 sequences are SGHTA and FQGNSA. The CDR3 is 16 residues long. TCRdb's table, derived via immunoSEQ multiplex PCR, lists solely in-frame clones and lacks some. The sample holds tens of thousands of clones, 88% seen once. The clonotype comes from a human donor in good health. Some clones in this sample may be carry-over from other donors' samples. The sequenced sample was PBMCs. This chain joins TRBV7-2 and TRBJ1-3; possibly TRBD1 for D (5 bases). For the CDR3, the DNA is TGTGCCAGCAGCAAAGGCGGGGGGTATAGTGGAAACACCATATATTTT. This codes for CASSKGGGYSGNTIYF.